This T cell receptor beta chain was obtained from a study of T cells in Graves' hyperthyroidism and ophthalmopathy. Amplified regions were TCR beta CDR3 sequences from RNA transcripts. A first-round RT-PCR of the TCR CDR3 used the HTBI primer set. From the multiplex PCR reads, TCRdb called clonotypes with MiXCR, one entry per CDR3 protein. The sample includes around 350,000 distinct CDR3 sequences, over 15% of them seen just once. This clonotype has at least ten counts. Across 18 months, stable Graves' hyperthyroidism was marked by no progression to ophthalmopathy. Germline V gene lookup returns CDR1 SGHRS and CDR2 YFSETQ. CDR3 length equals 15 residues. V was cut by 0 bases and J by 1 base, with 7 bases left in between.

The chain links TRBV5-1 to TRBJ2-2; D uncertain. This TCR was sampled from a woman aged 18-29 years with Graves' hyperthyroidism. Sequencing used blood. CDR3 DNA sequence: TGCGCCAGCAGCTTGGGGCAGAGGAACACCGGGGAGCTGTTTTTT. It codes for CASSLGQRNTGELFF.